One and the same sample provided the 26 T cell receptor beta chains below, sequenced in a study of T-cell reconstitution after alpha-beta-depleted transplantation in children. Preparation of the TCRbeta library was carried out with unique molecular identifiers. TCRdb re-called the PCR reads with MiXCR, one entry per CDR3 protein. The sample has some 15,000 distinct CDR3 sequences, 5% to 5.5% seen once. The source material was PBMCs, sampled before TCRalphabeta/CD19-depleted stem cell transplant. These TCRs come from a boy aged 10-17 years with acute lymphoblastic leukemia, due to receive a stem cell transplant.

Sample share makes this clonotype large (0.1 to 1%). The gene calls are TRBV7-6 and TRBJ2-5, with TRBD2 matching 13 bases. This CDR3 has 18 residues. Germline CDR1 and CDR2: SGHVS and FNYEAQ. V was clipped by 2 bases and J by 3 bases; unmatched bases: 9. The CDR3 sequence is CASSLHPTSGRTKETQYF. In nucleotides, the CDR3 is TGTGCCAGCAGCTTACACCCGACTAGCGGGAGGACAAAAGAGACCCAGTACTTC.

This clonotype appeared many times. The V call is TRBV5-1, the J call TRBJ2-7; no clear D gene. Germline CDR1 is SGHRS and CDR2 is YFSETQ. The CDR3 extends over 15 amino acids. V lost 0 bases, J lost 3 bases, and 13 bases lay in between. The CDR3 loop reads CASSLGHPDLYEQYF. The CDR3 DNA follows: TGCGCCAGCAGCTTGGGACATCCGGACCTCTACGAGCAGTACTTC.

The chain recombines TRBV5-5 with TRBJ2-7, with unresolved D. Trimming removed 3 bases at V and 3 bases at J, with 7 bases between. Germline V gene sequence: CDR1 SGHKS, CDR2 YYEKEE (reference sequence). The CDR3 contains 12 residues. In DNA form, the CDR3 reads TGTGCCAGCAGCTCTGGGCTCTACGAGCAGTACTTC. Encoded protein: CASSSGLYEQYF.

This clonotype occurred many times. The V and J genes are TRBV6-1 and TRBJ1-1, with TRBD1 matching over 8 bases. The germline CDR1 and CDR2 sequences are MNHNS and SASEGT. The CDR3 loop spans 12 amino acids. V gave up 6 bases and J gave up 8 bases; unmatched junction bases: 5. The CDR3 spells CASRDRAMEAFF. The CDR3 DNA reads TGTGCCAGCAGGGACAGGGCAATGGAAGCTTTCTTT.

In this sample, this clonotype turned up many times. The V and J genes are TRBV12-3 or TRBV12-4 and TRBJ2-3; possibly TRBD2 for D (7 bases). This CDR3 is 14 amino acids long. V lost 3 bases to trimming and J lost 5 bases, with 12 bases between them. DNA of the CDR3: TGTGCCAGCAGTTTGGGGGGGGGCGGAGATACGCAGTATTTT. Translation: CASSLGGGGDTQYF.

There are many counts of this clonotype. The rearrangement links TRBV5-1 to TRBJ1-2; D unclear. The germline gives CDR1 SGHRS, CDR2 YFSETQ. CDR3 length: 14 residues. Trimming pared 0 bases from V and 0 bases from J, leaving 6 bases between. Here the CDR3 reads CASSLAAANYGYTF. The CDR3 DNA sequence: TGCGCCAGCAGCTTGGCGGCGGCTAACTATGGCTACACCTTC.

This clonotype has a handful of counts. The chain links TRBV24-1 to TRBJ2-1; no firm D call. Germline V gene sequence: CDR1 KGHDR, CDR2 SFDVKD. The CDR3 has 21 amino acids. DNA of the CDR3: TGTGGGACCAGTGATTCCCTTTTCGTTGGTCGGACCAAAAGCTCCTACAATGAGCAGTTCTTC. The encoded protein is CGTSDSLFVGRTKSSYNEQFF.

By sample share, this clonotype is medium-sized. The chain has TRBV29-1 and TRBJ2-3; perhaps TRBD1 as D (6 bases). CDR1 SQVTM and CDR2 ANQGSEA come from the germline V gene. V was pared by 7 bases and J by 11 bases, with 19 bases between. The CDR3 spans 12 residues. CDR3 nucleotide sequence: TGCAGCGCCCCCGGGGACAAAAGGAAGCAGTATTTT. Translation gives CSAPGDKRKQYF.

This clonotype was recorded at least ten times. V is TRBV7-2 and J is TRBJ1-1, with 8 bases identical to TRBD1. The germline gives CDR1 SGHTA, CDR2 FQGNSA. The CDR3 runs to 15 residues. The trim removed 5 bases at V and 9 bases at J, leaving 14 bases unmatched. CDR3 loop: CASSLISTGQGQAFF. The CDR3 nucleotides are TGTGCCAGCAGCCTCATCTCCACTGGACAGGGCCAAGCTTTCTTT.

The table lists this clonotype with many counts. The V call is TRBV21-1, the J call TRBJ2-7; the tabulated D call, TRBD1, remains unverified against the DNA. TRBV21-1 is a known pseudogene. This CDR3 spans 14 amino acids. CDR3 in DNA: TGTGCCAGAGAAACCCCGGACCCAACCTACGAGCAGTACTTC. Translation: CARETPDPTYEQYF.

This clonotype was seen ten or more times. V is TRBV7-8 and J is TRBJ1-1; the D is unclear. The CDR3 totals 13 residues. Germline loops: CDR1 SGHVS, CDR2 FQNEAQ. Trimming removed 1 base from V and 11 bases from J, with 14 bases in between. CDR3 in DNA: TGTGCCAGCAGCTTAGACAGCAGGACTGGGGCTTTCTTT. It encodes CASSLDSRTGAFF.

This clonotype was observed at least ten times. The chain uses TRBV20-1 and TRBJ2-1; 10 nucleotides match TRBD1. Unmatched junction bases numbered 7, after V lost 8 bases and J lost 6 bases. This CDR3 has 13 amino acids. Per the germline V gene, CDR1 is DFQATT and CDR2 is SNEGSKA (reference sequence). CDR3 DNA: TGCAGTTCTCCGGGACAGGGGATCAATGAGCAGTTCTTC. It encodes CSSPGQGINEQFF.

This clonotype was recorded many times. The chain links TRBV27 to TRBJ2-4; D call uncertain. The CDR3 spans 15 residues. Germline values: CDR1 MNHEY, CDR2 SMNVEV (reference sequence). Trimming left V 3 bases short and J 2 bases short, with 11 bases between. The CDR3 loop is CASSFIPVTKNIQYF. In DNA form, the CDR3 reads TGTGCCAGCAGTTTCATCCCCGTGACCAAAAACATTCAGTACTTC.

The rearrangement uses TRBV19 and TRBJ1-1, with D possibly being TRBD1 (6 bases). Germline V CDR1 and CDR2: LNHDA, SQIVND (reference sequence). CDR3 length: 14 residues. With 3 bases removed from V and 5 bases from J, the gap between germline ends came to 13 bases. The CDR3 DNA follows: TGTGCCAGTAGTATTGGGGGCTCCGGGACTGAAGCTTTCTTT. Its translation is CASSIGGSGTEAFF.

This clonotype was detected many times. This sequence joins TRBV16 and TRBJ2-2; D gene uncertain. V gave up 3 bases and J gave up 6 bases, with 8 bases separating them. From germline, CDR1 is KGHSY and CDR2 FQNENV. The CDR3 contains 13 residues. CDR3 amino acids: CASSHSDPGELFF. DNA of the CDR3: TGTGCCAGCAGCCACTCGGACCCCGGGGAGCTGTTTTTT.

By proportion, this clonotype is medium-sized. The V and J genes are TRBV12-3 or TRBV12-4 and TRBJ2-5; D is perhaps TRBD1 (6 bases). V dropped 5 bases and J dropped 5 bases, with 12 bases sitting between them. This CDR3 is built from 13 residues. CDR3 protein: CASSRQARETQYF. CDR3 sequence (DNA): TGTGCCAGCAGTCGACAGGCCCGCGAGACCCAGTACTTC.

The rearrangement joins TRBV10-2 to TRBJ1-6; D may be TRBD1 (6 bases). Germline V lookup: CDR1 WSHSY, CDR2 SAAADI. CDR3 size: 14 residues. V was cut by 3 bases and J by 9 bases, with 12 bases left in between. The CDR3 DNA reads TGCGCCAGCAGTGATGGGGGGCGGGTTTCACCCCTCCACTTT. Translated, it gives CASSDGGRVSPLHF.

The rearrangement links TRBV6-2 or TRBV6-3 to TRBJ1-5; 8 bases fit TRBD1. The germline CDR1 and CDR2 sequences are MNHEY and SVGEGT. This CDR3 contains 17 residues. The trim removed 6 bases at V and 4 bases at J, leaving 14 bases unmatched. This CDR3 reads CASRNFQDRAKNQPQHF. CDR3 coding DNA: TGTGCCAGCAGAAATTTTCAGGACAGGGCTAAAAATCAGCCCCAGCATTTT.

This clonotype was observed at least ten times. CDR3 sequence: CASRTISSYNEQFF. CDR3 in DNA: TGCGCCAGCAGAACTATAAGCTCCTACAATGAGCAGTTCTTC. V usage is TRBV4-1 and J usage is TRBJ2-1, with D unresolved. The germline V and J ends were trimmed by 6 bases and 0 bases, with 9 bases remaining between them. Germline lookup yields CDR1 MGHRA and CDR2 YSYEKL. The CDR3 has 14 amino acids.

This clonotype counts as medium-sized. V and J are TRBV12-3 or TRBV12-4 and TRBJ1-5, with D uncertain. The length of the CDR3 is 13 residues. V shed 1 base and J shed 6 bases, with 7 bases lying between them. The CDR3 loop is CASSLGRFQPQHF. DNA of the CDR3: TGTGCCAGCAGTTTAGGGCGGTTTCAGCCCCAGCATTTT.

On this clonotype itself: The junction departs from germline at one end; a sequencing error may be responsible. The chain uses TRBV7-1 and TRBJ2-2; the D gene is possibly TRBD2 (6 bases). TRBV7-1 qualifies as an ORF whose function is uncertain. The CDR3 runs to 14 residues. This CDR3 reads CASSRGLRSWELLF. The CDR3 nucleotides are TGTGCCAGCAGCCGGGGACTGAGATCCTGGGAGCTGCTTTTT.

This clonotype was counted ten times or more. The chain carries TRBV20-1 and TRBJ2-7; 7 positions match TRBD2. V trimming: 6 bases; J trimming: 7 bases; junction bases outside the gene matches: 12. The CDR3 runs to 13 residues. Per the germline V gene, CDR1 is DFQATT and CDR2 is SNEGSKA (reference sequence). The CDR3 DNA is TGCAGTGCCCGACGCGGACTAGAATGGGAGCAGTACTTC. It encodes CSARRGLEWEQYF.

This clonotype was observed many times. This CDR3 is CASSTWGQGAVNEQFF. CDR3 nucleotides: TGTGCCAGCAGTACCTGGGGACAGGGGGCGGTGAATGAGCAGTTCTTC. V usage is TRBV28 and J usage is TRBJ2-1; 12 positions match TRBD1. The junction had 9 bases not matched to a gene; V was cut back by 5 bases and J by 7 bases. This CDR3 contains 16 residues. In germline, CDR1 is MDHEN, CDR2 SYDVKM.

This clonotype was recorded at least ten times. This chain links TRBV4-1 with TRBJ2-7, with D possibly matching TRBD2 (5 bases). The CDR3 length is 14 residues. Trimming removed 1 base at V and 3 bases at J, with 10 bases between. Germline CDR1 and CDR2: MGHRA and YSYEKL. Written as DNA, the CDR3 is TGCGCCAGCAGCCAAGCGGGAACCGACTACGAGCAGTACTTC. Translated: CASSQAGTDYEQYF.

This clonotype was counted ten times or more. V gene TRBV5-1 combines with J gene TRBJ1-1, with D hard to call. Deletions cut 1 base from V and 0 bases from J, with 10 bases between. This CDR3 comprises 15 residues. Germline loops: CDR1 SGHRS, CDR2 YFSETQ. The CDR3 loop is CASSLITEMNTEAFF. The CDR3 DNA reads TGCGCCAGCAGCTTGATAACAGAAATGAACACTGAAGCTTTCTTT.

This clonotype was observed many times. The rearrangement uses TRBV6-5 and TRBJ2-2, with TRBD2 as a possible D gene (5 bases). V lost 2 bases and J 4 bases, leaving 8 bases between the germline ends. The CDR3 is 14 amino acids. CDR1 MNHEY and CDR2 SVGAGI come from the germline V gene. CDR3 coding DNA: TGTGCCAGCAGTTACGACTACGCCACCGGGGAGCTGTTTTTT. It specifies CASSYDYATGELFF.